A single sample is the source of the 6 T cell receptor beta chains below, sequenced in a study of cytomegalovirus exposure and HLA in healthy donors. TCRdb's table, derived via immunoSEQ multiplex PCR, lists solely in-frame clones and lacks some. The sample holds about 360,000 clones; 80% to 90% are singletons and the top ten take about 0.8%. Material for sequencing was PBMCs. These receptors all stem from a woman aged 18-29 years in good health and CMV-seronegative.

Comment on this clone: In the same sample, other DNA sequences code for this CDR3. The chain links TRBV9 to TRBJ2-1; D not resolved. Germline-derived CDR1 and CDR2 are SGDLS and YYNGEE. The length of the CDR3 is 13 residues. Trimming took off 0 bases at V and 7 bases at J, with 8 bases between the two ends. The CDR3 here is CASSVGSGNEQFF. In DNA, the CDR3 is TGTGCCAGCAGCGTAGGTTCCGGGAATGAGCAGTTCTTC. Complete variable domain (other parts from reference TRBV9 and TRBJ2-1): DSGVTQTPKHLITATGQRVTLRCSPRSGDLSVYWYQQSLDQGLQFLIQYYNGEERAKGNILERFSAQQFPDLHSELNLSSLELGDSALYFCASSVGSGNEQFFGPGTRLTVL.

This clone was found a few times. The chain's CDR3 is CASSPRGLGNQPQHF. For the CDR3, the DNA is TGTGCCAGCAGCCCTAGGGGGCTCGGCAATCAGCCCCAGCATTTT. The chain employs TRBV7-9 and TRBJ1-5, with 7 bases aligning to TRBD1. Germline CDR1 SEHNR, CDR2 FQNEAQ (reference sequence). Trimming removed 5 bases from V and 2 bases from J; junction bases left unmatched: 6. The CDR3 is 15 residues long.

The chain is built from TRBV7-7 and TRBJ2-5, with 7 bases matching TRBD2. Germline V gene data show CDR1 as SSHAT and CDR2 as FNYEAQ (reference sequence). The CDR3 is 16 residues long. V shed 2 bases and J 4 bases; nucleotides not matched to a gene: 10. The CDR3 spells CASSLTSEYLLETQYF. The CDR3 DNA reads TGTGCCAGCAGCTTAACTAGCGAATATCTGTTAGAGACCCAGTACTTC.

This clone was picked up one time. This chain links TRBV5-1 with TRBJ2-2, with 9 bases matching TRBD2. Looked up from germline, CDR1 is SGHRS and CDR2 is YFSETQ. This CDR3 has 17 residues. V was clipped by 4 bases and J by 1 base; unmatched bases: 8. The CDR3 DNA reads TGCGCCAGCAGCCAACCCTTAGCGGGAGTGAACACCGGGGAGCTGTTTTTT. As protein: CASSQPLAGVNTGELFF. Complete variable domain (other parts from reference TRBV5-1 and TRBJ2-2): KAGVTQTPRYLIKTRGQQVTLSCSPISGHRSVSWYQQTPGQGLQFLFEYFSETQRNKGNFPGRFSGRQFSNSRSEMNVSTLELGDSALYLCASSQPLAGVNTGELFFGEGSRLTVL.

The chain is built from TRBV2 and TRBJ1-2; weak D call: TRBD1 (5 bases). The germline gives CDR1 SNHLY, CDR2 FYNNEI. CDR3 length equals 15 residues. V was trimmed by 3 bases and J by 5 bases, leaving 16 bases between them. CDR3 sequence reads: CASSEARALGYGYTF. CDR3 nucleotide sequence: TGTGCCAGCAGTGAGGCCAGGGCATTAGGGTATGGCTACACCTTC.

The rearrangement uses TRBV27 and TRBJ2-1; TRBD1 agrees at 7 bases. The CDR3 extends over 15 amino acids. V dropped 5 bases and J dropped 2; count of bases not matched to a gene: 6. Germline V CDR1 and CDR2: MNHEY, SMNVEV (reference sequence). The CDR3 is CASSKGQRPYNEQFF. The CDR3 nucleotides read TGTGCCAGCAGTAAGGGACAGAGGCCCTACAATGAGCAGTTCTTC.